This record looks at one TCR beta chain sequence and its context. Its specificity is not known. This sample was taken from a study of CD4 T cells in relation to SARS-CoV-2 and coronaviruses. Study details: TCR beta CDR3s were sequenced after 10-day antigen culture of PBMCs.

Unexposed donor CD4+ T cells date from about 2011-2019, before the COVID-19 pandemic. CD4+ T cells were isolated from the cells after more than nine days of culture. Cultures held two million PBMCs per well with around 10 IU/ml IL-2. Germline V CDR1 and CDR2: SGHRS, YFSETQ. The junction had 6 bases not matched to a gene; V was cut back by 3 bases and J by 7 bases. There are 13 residues in the CDR3. Generated by immunoSEQ multiplex PCR, the TCRdb table keeps only in-frame clones and is missing some. The profile covers approximately 20,000 clones, with around four fifths appearing a single time and roughly a quarter taken by the ten largest.

Sequencing input: CD4+ T cells from PBMCs, cultured in vitro. The sequence was collected from a human donor in good health. V and J are TRBV5-1 and TRBJ1-2, with 7 bases that match TRBD1. As DNA, the CDR3 is TGCGCCAGCAGCTGGGACAGATTCCGTGGCTACACCTTC. This translates into CASSWDRFRGYTF.